Presented here are 26 T cell receptor beta chains from one specimen sequenced in a study of response to subunit inactivated influenza vaccine (dated by TCRdb to between 2017 and 2018). Reading the label with the study, this specimen's time point is: around 45 days after influenza vaccine administration. Libraries were constructed by RT-PCR. The reads were generated on an Illumina HiSeq 2500. TCRdb passed the public sequencing reads through fastp at Q25 and MiXCR, retaining productive beta sequences. Entries that share a CDR3 protein sequence are merged under the most common genes and DNA. For this sample the table gives under 200,000 distinct CDR3 sequences, of which 9.5% to 13% were detected only once. The ten largest account for 9.5% to 15% of the sample. This specimen consisted of non-naive T cells sorted from PBMCs, obtained 35 to 45 days after vaccination. This sample's cell subset or site label indicates: memory T cell fraction. The receptor set was obtained from a man aged 50 to 60 who received an inactivated influenza vaccine. Donor details come from another sample of the same person, matched by shared clones.

This clonotype was counted ten times or more. The chain employs TRBV27 and TRBJ2-1, with D perhaps TRBD2 (6 bases). Germline-derived CDR1 and CDR2 are MNHEY and SMNVEV (reference sequence). V lost 6 bases and J lost 9, with 18 bases in between. CDR3 length equals 14 residues. The DNA for the CDR3 is TGTGCCAGCAGGACTATCAGGAGGGGTATTGAGCAGTTCTTC. It codes for CASRTIRRGIEQFF.

The chain recombines TRBV4-1 with TRBJ2-7; 7 bases agree with TRBD1. Germline loops: CDR1 MGHRA, CDR2 YSYEKL. The CDR3 spans 15 residues. V shed 2 bases and J 3 bases; nucleotides not matched to a gene: 7. CDR3 sequence: CASSQWTGVNYEQYF. In nucleotides, the CDR3 is TGCGCCAGCAGCCAATGGACAGGAGTTAACTACGAGCAGTACTTC.

At least ten counts were recorded for this clonotype. V gene TRBV20-1 combines with J gene TRBJ2-1; TRBD2 aligns across 10 bases. V was pared by 1 base and J by 1 base, with 10 bases of the junction left unmatched. The CDR3 sequence is 18 residues long. Germline V CDR1 and CDR2: DFQATT, SNEGSKA (reference sequence). CDR3: CSARGLAGTARSYNEQFF. CDR3 DNA: TGCAGTGCTAGAGGACTAGCGGGTACAGCTAGGTCCTACAATGAGCAGTTCTTC.

The V gene is TRBV5-1, the J gene TRBJ1-2; 7 positions agree with TRBD1. Trimming removed 4 bases from V and 7 bases from J; junction bases left unmatched: 7. The CDR3 length is 13 residues. Germline-derived CDR1 and CDR2 are SGHRS and YFSETQ. The CDR3 loop is CASSELQGFGYTF. The CDR3 DNA sequence: TGCGCCAGCAGCGAATTACAGGGGTTTGGCTACACCTTC.

This sequence joins TRBV20-1 and TRBJ2-1; D gene unclear. This CDR3 has 15 amino acids. Germline-derived CDR1 and CDR2 are DFQATT and SNEGSKA (reference sequence). Trimming cost V 0 bases and J 0 bases, with 9 bases left between them. CDR3 residues: CSARDPQLSYNEQFF. CDR3 sequence (DNA): TGCAGTGCTAGAGATCCCCAGCTCTCCTACAATGAGCAGTTCTTC.

This clonotype has a handful of counts. J is TRBJ2-7 and V is TRBV20-1; tentatively, D is TRBD2 (5 bases). The CDR3 is 15 amino acids. Deletions cut 0 bases from V and 7 bases from J, with 19 bases between. Germline lookup yields CDR1 DFQATT and CDR2 SNEGSKA (reference sequence). The chain's CDR3 is CSARDPLLGVGEQYF. Here the CDR3 DNA reads TGCAGTGCTAGAGATCCGCTTCTCGGGGTGGGAGAGCAGTACTTC.

This clonotype appeared a few times. The chain employs TRBV13 and TRBJ2-6; the match to TRBD1 covers 7 bases. The CDR3 spans 15 residues. CDR1 is PRHDT and CDR2 is FYEKMQ in the germline V gene (reference sequence). V lost 6 bases, J lost 4 bases, and 6 bases stayed unmatched. DNA of the CDR3: TGTGCCAGCAGGGAAACAGGGGTCGGGGCCAACGTCCTGACTTTC. Translated, it gives CASRETGVGANVLTF. The complete variable domain, with remaining parts taken from reference TRBV13 and TRBJ2-6, reads AAGVIQSPRHLIKEKRETATLKCYPIPRHDTVYWYQQGPGQDPQFLISFYEKMQSDKGSIPDRFSAQQFSDYHSELNMSSLELGDSALYFCASRETGVGANVLTFGAGSRLTVL.

There are many counts of this clonotype. The rearrangement links TRBV4-3 to TRBJ2-2, with 7 bases fitting TRBD2. This CDR3 has 14 residues. Losses at the gene ends were 2 bases for V and 6 bases for J; bases not matched to a gene: 3. Per germline, CDR1 LGHNA and CDR2 YSLEER. CDR3 nucleotide sequence: TGCGCCAGCAGCCAAACCGGACTAGCCGGGGAGCTGTTTTTT. Protein sequence: CASSQTGLAGELFF.

The chain has TRBV28 and TRBJ2-1; 8 nucleotides agree with TRBD2. Trimming removed 0 bases from V and 5 bases from J; junction bases left unmatched: 6. Germline CDR1 and CDR2: MDHEN and SYDVKM. This CDR3 spans 16 amino acids. The CDR3 protein is CASSLWLAGGDNEQFF. CDR3 bases: TGTGCCAGCAGTTTATGGCTAGCGGGTGGGGACAATGAGCAGTTCTTC.

About this clonotype: Germline is not matched at one junction end, which may reflect a read error. The CDR3 DNA sequence: TGTGGCAGCAGTGGGCCCGGGGGGCGGAAGGAGGCTTTCTTT. Translating gives CGSSGPGGRKEAFF. The chain recombines TRBV6-1 with TRBJ1-1, with D perhaps matching TRBD1 (6 bases). Per germline, CDR1 MNHNS and CDR2 SASEGT. The CDR3 has 14 amino acids.

This clonotype came up many times. The chain links TRBV2 to TRBJ2-5; D is possibly TRBD1 (6 bases). V shed 2 bases and J shed 1 base, with 20 bases lying between them. Germline lookup yields CDR1 SNHLY and CDR2 FYNNEI. The CDR3 extends over 18 amino acids. The CDR3 DNA reads as TGTGCCAGCAGTGAACCAGGGGCGCTCAAAACACGCCAAGAGACCCAGTACTTC. Its protein product is CASSEPGALKTRQETQYF. Based on the CDR3 plus reference TRBV2 and TRBJ2-5, the full variable domain is EPEVTQTPSHQVTQMGQEVILRCVPISNHLYFYWYRQILGQKVEFLVSFYNNEISEKSEIFDDQFSVERPDGSNFTLKIRSTKLEDSAMYFCASSEPGALKTRQETQYFGPGTRLLVL.

This clonotype showed up many times. The chain uses TRBV12-3 or TRBV12-4 and TRBJ1-1; D is ambiguous. V was trimmed by 2 bases and J by 0 bases, leaving 4 bases between them. This CDR3 is 13 amino acids long. CDR3 in DNA: TGTGCCAGCAGTTTACTCATGAACACTGAAGCTTTCTTT. Its protein is CASSLLMNTEAFF.

A word on this clonotype: A junction boundary mismatches the germline segment, possibly from a read error. This chain joins TRBV9 and TRBJ2-5, with 7 bases matching TRBD1. CDR3 length: 15 residues. Germline CDR1 SGDLS, CDR2 YYNGEE. CDR3 bases: TGTGCCTGCAGCGTAGGGACAGTCGGACAAGAGACCCAGTACTTC. Encoded protein: CACSVGTVGQETQYF.

This clonotype turned up a few times. An end of the junction does not agree with germline; a read error may underlie this. V gene TRBV2 combines with J gene TRBJ2-6; D not resolved. The CDR3 is 19 amino acids. From germline, CDR1 is SNHLY and CDR2 FYNNEI. The CDR3 protein is CAISLLGWGFDSGANVLTF. CDR3 coding DNA: TGTGCCATCAGTTTACTCGGCTGGGGATTTGACTCCGGGGCCAACGTCCTGACTTTC.

V usage is TRBV7-7 and J usage is TRBJ2-1, with 11 bases matching TRBD2. CDR1 SSHAT and CDR2 FNYEAQ come from the germline V gene (reference sequence). The ends lost 5 bases at V and 9 bases at J; junction bases unmatched: 3. The CDR3 length is 13 residues. CDR3: CASSRSGRGEQFF. In DNA, the CDR3 is TGTGCCAGCAGCCGTAGCGGGAGGGGTGAGCAGTTCTTC.

This clonotype was seen more than once but under ten times. The CDR3 spells CASSQDRTQYF. Written as DNA, the CDR3 is TGTGCCAGCAGCCAAGACCGGACCCAGTACTTC. V and J are TRBV14 and TRBJ2-5; D gene unclear. The V end lost 0 bases, the J end lost 7 bases, and 3 bases lay between the germline ends. Germline CDR1 and CDR2: SGHDN and FVKESK. The CDR3 is 11 amino acids.

The chain links TRBV10-3 to TRBJ1-1; D not certain. Germline assignment: CDR1 ENHRY and CDR2 SYGVKD. V lost 8 bases and J 0 bases, leaving 10 bases between the germline ends. CDR3 length: 13 residues. In nucleotides, the CDR3 is TGTGCCATCCGGTCCTACATGAACACTGAAGCTTTCTTT. This encodes CAIRSYMNTEAFF.

This clonotype was found a few times. The V and J genes are TRBV11-2 and TRBJ2-7; 7 positions agree with TRBD2. From germline, CDR1 is SGHAT and CDR2 FQNNGV. The CDR3 contains 14 residues. V shed 5 bases and J 0 bases; nucleotides not matched to a gene: 4. CDR3 bases: TGTGCCAGCAGCCGGGGGGACGGCTCCTACGAGCAGTACTTC. Translated, it gives CASSRGDGSYEQYF.

The gene calls are TRBV7-3 and TRBJ2-7, with D possibly matching TRBD1 (5 bases). V gave up 4 bases and J gave up 6 bases, with 13 bases separating them. Looked up from germline, CDR1 is SGHTA and CDR2 is FQGTGA. This CDR3 is 13 amino acids long. Here the CDR3 DNA reads TGTGCCAGCAGCTATGGGGCTGGCCGCGAGCAGTACTTC. Protein product: CASSYGAGREQYF.

This clonotype was seen at least ten times. The CDR3 is CASSSGRVYEQYF. CDR3 DNA sequence: TGTGCCAGCAGTTCGGGACGGGTCTACGAGCAGTACTTC. The chain carries TRBV2 and TRBJ2-7; D is tentatively TRBD1 or TRBD2 (5 bases each). The germline gives CDR1 SNHLY, CDR2 FYNNEI. V shed 5 bases and J shed 3 bases, with 11 bases lying between them. The CDR3 runs to 13 residues. Drawing the rest from reference TRBV2 and TRBJ2-7, the complete variable domain is EPEVTQTPSHQVTQMGQEVILRCVPISNHLYFYWYRQILGQKVEFLVSFYNNEISEKSEIFDDQFSVERPDGSNFTLKIRSTKLEDSAMYFCASSSGRVYEQYFGPGTRLTVT.

This clonotype was observed at least ten times. The chain carries TRBV6-2 or TRBV6-3 and TRBJ2-7, with no clear D. CDR1 and CDR2 (germline): MNHEY, SVGEGT. CDR3 size: 14 residues. V was trimmed by 2 bases and J by 3 bases, leaving 11 bases between them. The CDR3 nucleotides are TGTGCCAGCAGTTACCGCCAGCAAATCTACGAGCAGTACTTC. This encodes CASSYRQQIYEQYF.

The chain has TRBV19 and TRBJ1-1; 7 positions match TRBD1. The CDR3 length is 16 residues. Trimming cost V 1 base and J 2 bases; bases outside gene matches: 7. Germline V gene data show CDR1 as LNHDA and CDR2 as SQIVND (reference sequence). The CDR3 loop is CASSIGLRGINTEAFF. In DNA, the CDR3 is TGTGCCAGTAGTATAGGGCTCAGGGGGATTAACACTGAAGCTTTCTTT.

V and J are TRBV10-3 and TRBJ1-3; 7 nucleotides align to TRBD1. V lost 8 bases and J lost 0; bases outside the gene matches: 4. The CDR3 has 14 amino acids. Per germline, CDR1 ENHRY and CDR2 SYGVKD. The CDR3 nucleotides read TGTGCCATCGGGGGACAGTACTCTGGAAACACCATATATTTT. Its protein product is CAIGGQYSGNTIYF.

This clonotype was seen more than once but under ten times. CDR3 protein: CASSTAATGQGHGYTF. The CDR3 nucleotides are TGTGCCAGCAGTACTGCTGCGACAGGACAGGGTCATGGCTACACCTTC. The chain joins TRBV6-5 to TRBJ1-2; TRBD1 aligns across 8 bases. The CDR3 has 16 residues. The junction had 14 bases not matched to a gene; V was cut back by 5 bases and J by 6 bases. Looked up from germline, CDR1 is MNHEY and CDR2 is SVGAGI.

CDR3 sequence: CASSPLGTEAFF. As DNA, the CDR3 is TGTGCCAGCAGTCCGCTTGGGACTGAAGCTTTCTTT. The rearrangement joins TRBV6-2 or TRBV6-3 to TRBJ1-1; D call uncertain. Germline CDR1 MNHEY, CDR2 SVGEGT. With 5 bases removed from V and 5 bases from J, the gap between germline ends came to 9 bases. The CDR3 consists of 12 residues.

The J gene is TRBJ1-1, the V gene TRBV6-1; D is undetermined. Trimming took off 4 bases at V and 4 bases at J, with 16 bases between the two ends. Germline CDR1 reads MNHNS; CDR2 reads SASEGT. The CDR3 covers 15 residues. Here the CDR3 reads CASSVREDGTTEAFF. The CDR3 nucleotides read TGTGCCAGCAGTGTACGGGAGGACGGTACCACTGAAGCTTTCTTT.